In its sample, the clone carrying this T cell receptor beta chain ranks as medium-sized (0.01 to 0.1%). No antigen is known for it. These data come from a study of radiotherapy plus CTLA-4 blockade in lung cancer. Study outcomes and limitations: Clones derived from tumor TCRs expanded in blood after radiotherapy plus ipilimumab. Early clonal dynamics of blood T cells, together with interferon-beta, were reported as the best response predictor.

The repertoire was sequenced with immunoSEQ multiplex PCR; TCRdb's copy has only in-frame clones and lacks some. The data hold about 120,000 clones, with just under 90% observed a single time. CDR1 is MRHNA, CDR2 SNTAGT, per germline. The CDR3 length is 14 residues. V was pared by 6 bases and J by 8 bases, with 8 bases of the junction left unmatched. Sequencing used peripheral blood, obtained from a patient treated with radiotherapy plus ipilimumab. The receptor's source is a human donor with non-small cell lung cancer that progressed on radiotherapy plus ipilimumab. The V gene is TRBV6-4, the J gene TRBJ2-1; 9 bases are a match to TRBD1. CDR3 protein: CASSPGQGGYEQFF. The CDR3 DNA is TGTGCCAGCAGCCCGGGACAGGGAGGGTATGAGCAGTTCTTC.